A selection of T cell receptor beta chains follows, all from one sample in a study of shared clonotypes between healthy human individuals. The protocol was immunoSEQ multiplex PCR, while the TCRdb copy is restricted to in-frame clones and leaves out a portion. In the table there are about 320,000 clones, around 86% of which are singletons. Sequences were obtained from memory CD8+ T cells sorted from blood. The receptors here all came from a young man in good health. CDR3s include the opening cysteine and the closing phenylalanine or tryptophan. D genes are given only for firm matches. Expanded clones get a size class; other rows say once, few or many, or leave the size out.

D: .
V: TRBV7-9
J: TRBJ2-3
size: .
DNA: TGTGCCAGCTATGCACGGGAGAAGATGGATACGCAGTATTTT
CDR3: CASYAREKMDTQYF

D: .
V: TRBV11-1
J: TRBJ2-7
size: .
DNA: TGTGCCAGCAGCTCATGGGACTTTAGCTCCTACGAGCAGTACTTC
CDR3: CASSSWDFSSYEQYF

D: TRBD2
V: TRBV5-6
J: TRBJ2-7
size: .
DNA: TGTGCCAGCAGCTTGGGGCTAGCGGGCTCATACGAGCAGTACTTC
CDR3: CASSLGLAGSYEQYF

D: .
V: TRBV27
J: TRBJ1-1
size: .
DNA: TGTGCCAGCAGCGACAGGCCCCCAATGGGTAACACTGAAGCTTTCTTT
CDR3: CASSDRPPMGNTEAFF

D: .
V: TRBV13
J: TRBJ2-5
size: .
DNA: TGTGCCAGCAGCTTCGGGGACAAACCCCACTTC
CDR3: CASSFGDKPHF

D: TRBD2
V: TRBV4-3
J: TRBJ2-2
size: .
DNA: TGCGCCAGCAGCCAAGATTCGGTACTAGCGGGGATCACCGGGGAGCTGTTTTTT
CDR3: CASSQDSVLAGITGELFF

D: TRBD1
V: TRBV6-1
J: TRBJ1-3
size: .
DNA: TGTGCCAGCAGTGACCCCGGGACAGGGCCTGGAAACACCATATATTTT
CDR3: CASSDPGTGPGNTIYF

D: .
V: TRBV6-5
J: TRBJ1-1
size: .
DNA: TGTGCCAGCAGTCTGTATCCAGCGAACACTGAAGCTTTCTTT
CDR3: CASSLYPANTEAFF

D: .
V: TRBV6-4
J: TRBJ2-1
size: .
DNA: TGTGCCAGCAGTGACCAGACCACGGTCACCTACAATGAGCAGTTCTTC
CDR3: CASSDQTTVTYNEQFF

D: .
V: TRBV28
J: TRBJ2-5
size: .
DNA: TGTGCCAGCAGCTCCTCGGCTCGGGAAGAGACCCAGTACTTC
CDR3: CASSSSAREETQYF

D: TRBD1
V: TRBV30
J: TRBJ1-5
size: .
DNA: TGTGCCTGGGGGCCGGGACAGGGGAAGGAGGCCCAGCATTTT
CDR3: CAWGPGQGKEAQHF

D: .
V: TRBV7-9
J: TRBJ2-5
size: once
DNA: TGTGCCAGCAGCTCATCAGGGAGGGAGACCCAGTACTTC
CDR3: CASSSSGRETQYF

D: .
V: TRBV2
J: TRBJ2-7
size: .
DNA: TGTGCCAGCAGACACGGACGAGTCTACGAGCAGTACTTC
CDR3: CASRHGRVYEQYF

D: .
V: TRBV4-3
J: TRBJ2-7
size: .
DNA: TGCGCCAGCAGCCACGGGCTACCTACCTACGAGCAGTACTTC
CDR3: CASSHGLPTYEQYF

D: .
V: TRBV27
J: TRBJ2-1
size: .
DNA: TGTGCCAGCGGCCCAGGGTGGTCCTACAATGAGCAGTTCTTC
CDR3: CASGPGWSYNEQFF

D: .
V: TRBV4-1
J: TRBJ2-7
size: .
DNA: TGCGCCAGCAGTCCGGGACCCCCCACCGAGCAGTACTTC
CDR3: CASSPGPPTEQYF

D: .
V: TRBV6-5
J: TRBJ1-2
size: few
DNA: TGTGCCAGCAGTTACCTGGCTCGGGTTTGGGAAGATGGCTACACCTTC
CDR3: CASSYLARVWEDGYTF

D: TRBD1
V: TRBV14
J: TRBJ1-2
size: .
DNA: TGTGCCAGCAGCCAAAGTTGGCAGGGGGCGTATGGCTACACCTTC
CDR3: CASSQSWQGAYGYTF

D: .
V: TRBV5-1
J: TRBJ2-7
size: .
DNA: TGCGCCAGCAGTCCAGGGGTTCCCAGCTCCTACGAGCAGTACTTC
CDR3: CASSPGVPSSYEQYF

D: TRBD1
V: TRBV15
J: TRBJ1-2
size: .
DNA: TGTGCCACCAGCAGGGGGACAGGGTATGGCTACACCTTC
CDR3: CATSRGTGYGYTF

D: .
V: TRBV5-1
J: TRBJ1-3
size: once
DNA: TGCGCCAGACACCGACAGCGAAACCCAGCAGGAAACACCATATATTTT
CDR3: CARHRQRNPAGNTIYF

D: TRBD1
V: TRBV4-3
J: TRBJ1-2
size: once
DNA: TGCGCCAGCAGCCAAGAAGACAGGGGGGCTGGCTACACCTTC
CDR3: CASSQEDRGAGYTF

D: .
V: TRBV27
J: TRBJ1-1
size: .
DNA: .
CDR3: CASSSSRPRGNTEAFF

D: .
V: TRBV11-3
J: TRBJ2-1
size: .
DNA: TGTGCCAGCAGCTTAGATTCTAGAACGGGAGATGAGCAGTTCTTC
CDR3: CASSLDSRTGDEQFF

D: TRBD1
V: TRBV5-8
J: TRBJ2-7
size: few
DNA: TGTGCCAGCAGCCTGGAGGACAGGGCCCCCTCCTACGAGCAGTACTTC
CDR3: CASSLEDRAPSYEQYF

D: .
V: TRBV5-6
J: TRBJ2-7
size: .
DNA: TGTGCCAGCAGCTTGCGGGGGTATAGCTCCTACGAGCAGTACTTC
CDR3: CASSLRGYSSYEQYF

D: .
V: TRBV29-1
J: TRBJ2-1
size: .
DNA: TGCAGCGTTGACGGGTGGGGCTACGGGTACAATGAGCAGTTCTTC
CDR3: CSVDGWGYGYNEQFF

D: .
V: TRBV7-9
J: TRBJ1-6
size: .
DNA: TGTGCCAGCAGCTGGAACGGGCAAAATTCACCCCTCCACTTT
CDR3: CASSWNGQNSPLHF

D: .
V: TRBV11-2
J: TRBJ2-7
size: .
DNA: TGTGCCAGCAGCCTGGCGGGAAGTTCCTACGAGCAGTACTTC
CDR3: CASSLAGSSYEQYF

D: .
V: TRBV7-2
J: TRBJ2-7
size: .
DNA: TGTGCCAGCAGCTTAGTTGAATCCTACGAGCAGTACTTC
CDR3: CASSLVESYEQYF

D: .
V: TRBV6-5
J: TRBJ2-2
size: .
DNA: TGTGCCAGCAGTTACTCGACAGGACCGAACACCGGGGAGCTGTTTTTT
CDR3: CASSYSTGPNTGELFF

D: .
V: TRBV4-1
J: TRBJ2-7
size: .
DNA: TGCGCCAGCAGCCAAGAGGATACCGGGAGCTGGGAGCAGTACTTC
CDR3: CASSQEDTGSWEQYF

D: .
V: TRBV7-9
J: TRBJ2-1
size: .
DNA: TGTGCCAGCAGCTTAGCTACGGAGAATGAGCAGTTCTTC
CDR3: CASSLATENEQFF

D: TRBD2
V: TRBV7-9
J: TRBJ2-7
size: .
DNA: TGTGCCAGCAGCTTATCGTTAGCGGGCTACGAGCAGTACTTC
CDR3: CASSLSLAGYEQYF

D: .
V: TRBV4-1
J: TRBJ1-2
size: few
DNA: TGCGCCAGCAGCCATGACAGGAGGAACTATGGCTACACCTTC
CDR3: CASSHDRRNYGYTF

D: TRBD1
V: TRBV7-9
J: TRBJ1-4
size: .
DNA: TGTGCCAGCAGCCTTAATGCAGGGGGACTTGAAAAACTGTTTTTT
CDR3: CASSLNAGGLEKLFF

D: .
V: TRBV7-9
J: TRBJ2-3
size: .
DNA: TGTGCCAGCAGCGTAACTAGTCGACAGACAGATACGCAGTATTTT
CDR3: CASSVTSRQTDTQYF

D: .
V: TRBV19
J: TRBJ1-1
size: .
DNA: TGTGCCAGTAGTATATTTCCAGGGACTGAAGCTTTCTTT
CDR3: CASSIFPGTEAFF

D: .
V: TRBV10-1
J: TRBJ2-3
size: .
DNA: TGCGCCAGCAGCCGGGACTTTAACACAGATACGCAGTATTTT
CDR3: CASSRDFNTDTQYF

D: TRBD1
V: TRBV27
J: TRBJ2-5
size: few
DNA: TGTGCCAGCAGAAGACAGGGTATAGAAGAGACCCAGTACTTC
CDR3: CASRRQGIEETQYF

D: .
V: TRBV7-9
J: TRBJ2-5
size: .
DNA: TGTGCCAGCAGCTTGCCTCCCGAGGGACTTGACAGAAAAGAGACCCAGTACTTC
CDR3: CASSLPPEGLDRKETQYF

D: .
V: TRBV5-1
J: TRBJ2-2
size: .
DNA: TGCGCCAGCAGCCGAGACCGACTCCCCGGGGAGCTGTTTTTT
CDR3: CASSRDRLPGELFF

D: TRBD1
V: TRBV7-8
J: TRBJ1-5
size: .
DNA: TGTGCCAGCAGCTCCCGACAGGGGCAGAACAATCAGCCCCAGCATTTT
CDR3: CASSSRQGQNNQPQHF

D: .
V: TRBV9
J: TRBJ2-7
size: .
DNA: TGTGCCAGCAGCGCCGGTGGTCCCTCCTACGAGCAGTACTTC
CDR3: CASSAGGPSYEQYF

D: TRBD2
V: TRBV4-3
J: TRBJ2-7
size: .
DNA: TGCGCCAGCAGCCAAGATCGAGCGGGAGCCTACGAGCAGTACTTC
CDR3: CASSQDRAGAYEQYF

D: .
V: TRBV7-8
J: TRBJ2-1
size: .
DNA: TGTGCCAGCAGCTTAGTACAGACGACCTACAATGAGCAGTTCTTC
CDR3: CASSLVQTTYNEQFF

D: .
V: TRBV4-3
J: TRBJ2-1
size: .
DNA: TGCGCCAGCAGCCAGGATTACAATGAGCAGTTCTTC
CDR3: CASSQDYNEQFF

D: .
V: TRBV2
J: TRBJ1-5
size: .
DNA: TGTGCCAGCAGCTTGCCTTCTTGGGTGGGCAATCAGCCCCAGCATTTT
CDR3: CASSLPSWVGNQPQHF

D: .
V: TRBV27
J: TRBJ2-7
size: .
DNA: TGTGCCAGCAGTTTAGAGCAAAAACCCTACGAGCAGTACTTC
CDR3: CASSLEQKPYEQYF

D: .
V: TRBV11-2
J: TRBJ2-7
size: .
DNA: TGTGCCAGCAGCTTAGCAGGGACCTACGAGCAGTACTTC
CDR3: CASSLAGTYEQYF

D: .
V: TRBV11-2
J: TRBJ2-5
size: once
DNA: TGTGCCAGCAGCCCCCATTATAGGGCCCAAGAGACCCAGTACTTC
CDR3: CASSPHYRAQETQYF

D: .
V: TRBV7-9
J: TRBJ1-6
size: .
DNA: TGTGCCAGCAGCCAAGGGGTTCTCCCCTATAATTCACCCCTCCACTTT
CDR3: CASSQGVLPYNSPLHF

D: .
V: TRBV4-1
J: TRBJ1-2
size: .
DNA: TGCGCCAGCAGCCAGGACGCTTTGGGCTTTTCCTGGCACCTCCTCTATGGCTACACCTTC
CDR3: CASSQDALGFSWHLLYGYTF

D: TRBD1
V: TRBV6-1
J: TRBJ1-2
size: .
DNA: TGTGCCAGCAAACCGGGACAGGGAGTTAACTATGGCTACACCTTC
CDR3: CASKPGQGVNYGYTF